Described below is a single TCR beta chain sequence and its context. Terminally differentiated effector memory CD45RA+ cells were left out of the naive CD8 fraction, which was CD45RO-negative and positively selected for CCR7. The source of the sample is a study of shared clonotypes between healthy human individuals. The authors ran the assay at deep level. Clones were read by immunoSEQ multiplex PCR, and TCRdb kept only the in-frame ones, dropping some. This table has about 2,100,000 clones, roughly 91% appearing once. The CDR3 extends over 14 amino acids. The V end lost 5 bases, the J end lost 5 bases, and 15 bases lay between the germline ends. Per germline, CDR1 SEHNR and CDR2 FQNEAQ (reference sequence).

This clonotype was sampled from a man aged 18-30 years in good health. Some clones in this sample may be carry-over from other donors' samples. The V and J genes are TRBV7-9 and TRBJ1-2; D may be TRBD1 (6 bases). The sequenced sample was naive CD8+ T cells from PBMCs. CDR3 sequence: CASSPSEGTYGYTF. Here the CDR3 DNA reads TGTGCCAGCAGCCCGTCCGAGGGGACATATGGCTACACCTTC.